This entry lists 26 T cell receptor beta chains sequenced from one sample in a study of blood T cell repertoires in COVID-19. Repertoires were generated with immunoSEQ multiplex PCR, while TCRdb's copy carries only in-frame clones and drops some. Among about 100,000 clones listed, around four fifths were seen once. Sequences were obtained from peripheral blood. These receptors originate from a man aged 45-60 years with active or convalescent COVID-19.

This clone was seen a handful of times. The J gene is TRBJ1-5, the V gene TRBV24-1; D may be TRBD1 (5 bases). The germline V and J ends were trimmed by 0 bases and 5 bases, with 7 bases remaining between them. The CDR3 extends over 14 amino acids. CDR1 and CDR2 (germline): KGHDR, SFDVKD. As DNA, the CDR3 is TGTGCCACCAGTGATTTGTGGGGGGATCAGCCCCAGCATTTT. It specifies CATSDLWGDQPQHF.

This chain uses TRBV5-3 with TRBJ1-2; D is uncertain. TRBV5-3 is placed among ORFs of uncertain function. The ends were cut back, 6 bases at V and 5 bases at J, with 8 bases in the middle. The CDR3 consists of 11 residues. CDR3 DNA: TGTGCCAGAAAGGAGGAATATGGCTACACCTTC. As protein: CARKEEYGYTF.

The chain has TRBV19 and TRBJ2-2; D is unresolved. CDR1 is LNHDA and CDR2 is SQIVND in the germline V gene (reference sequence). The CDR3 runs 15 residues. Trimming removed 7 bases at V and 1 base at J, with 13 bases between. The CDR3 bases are TGTGCCAGTAAGTCACCGGGTAGGAACACCGGGGAGCTGTTTTTT. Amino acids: CASKSPGRNTGELFF.

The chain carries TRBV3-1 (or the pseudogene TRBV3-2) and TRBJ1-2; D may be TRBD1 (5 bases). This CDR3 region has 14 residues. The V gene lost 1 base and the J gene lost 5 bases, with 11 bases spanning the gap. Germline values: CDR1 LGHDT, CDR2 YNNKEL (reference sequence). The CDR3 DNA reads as TGTGCCAGCAGCCAAGCAGGACAAAATTATGGCTACACCTTC. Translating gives CASSQAGQNYGYTF.

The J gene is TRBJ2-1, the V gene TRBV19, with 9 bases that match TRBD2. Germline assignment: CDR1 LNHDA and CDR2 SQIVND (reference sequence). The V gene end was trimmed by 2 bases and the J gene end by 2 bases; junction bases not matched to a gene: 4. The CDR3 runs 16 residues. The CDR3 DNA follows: TGTGCCAGTAGTATATGGCTAGCGGGAACCTACAATGAGCAGTTCTTC. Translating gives CASSIWLAGTYNEQFF.

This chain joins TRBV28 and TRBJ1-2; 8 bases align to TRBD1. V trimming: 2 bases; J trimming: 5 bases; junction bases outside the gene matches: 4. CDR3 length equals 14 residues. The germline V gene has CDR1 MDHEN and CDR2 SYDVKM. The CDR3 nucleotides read TGTGCCAGCAGTTTAGGCAGGGGGCAATATGGCTACACCTTC. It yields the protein CASSLGRGQYGYTF.

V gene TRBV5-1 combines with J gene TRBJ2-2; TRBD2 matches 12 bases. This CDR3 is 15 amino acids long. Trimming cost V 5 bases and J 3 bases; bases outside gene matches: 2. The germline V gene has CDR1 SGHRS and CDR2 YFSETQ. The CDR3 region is CASRGLAGHTGELFF. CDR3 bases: TGCGCCAGCAGAGGACTAGCGGGACACACCGGGGAGCTGTTTTTT. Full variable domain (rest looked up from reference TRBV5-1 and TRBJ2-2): KAGVTQTPRYLIKTRGQQVTLSCSPISGHRSVSWYQQTPGQGLQFLFEYFSETQRNKGNFPGRFSGRQFSNSRSEMNVSTLELGDSALYLCASRGLAGHTGELFFGEGSRLTVL.

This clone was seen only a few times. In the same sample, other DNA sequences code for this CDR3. As DNA, the CDR3 is TGCAGTGCTAGGTCGGGTCACGAGCAGTACTTC. It is translated as CSARSGHEQYF. The rearrangement joins TRBV20-1 to TRBJ2-7; D not certain. CDR1 and CDR2 from the germline V gene are DFQATT and SNEGSKA (reference sequence). V lost 3 bases, J lost 5 bases, and 8 bases lay in between. This CDR3 is built from 11 residues.

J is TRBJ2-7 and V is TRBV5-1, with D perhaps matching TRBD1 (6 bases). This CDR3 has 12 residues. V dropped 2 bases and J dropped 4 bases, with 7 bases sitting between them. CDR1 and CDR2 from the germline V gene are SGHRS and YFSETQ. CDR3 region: CASSFTGYEQYF. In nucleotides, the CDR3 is TGCGCCAGCAGCTTTACAGGGTACGAGCAGTACTTC.

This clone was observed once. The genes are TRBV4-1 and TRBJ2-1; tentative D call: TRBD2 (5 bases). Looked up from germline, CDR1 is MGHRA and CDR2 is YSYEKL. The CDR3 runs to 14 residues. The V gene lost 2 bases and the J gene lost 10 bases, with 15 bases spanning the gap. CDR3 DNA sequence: TGCGCCAGCAGCCAACCAATCGCTTCGGGAGAGCAGTTCTTC. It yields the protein CASSQPIASGEQFF.

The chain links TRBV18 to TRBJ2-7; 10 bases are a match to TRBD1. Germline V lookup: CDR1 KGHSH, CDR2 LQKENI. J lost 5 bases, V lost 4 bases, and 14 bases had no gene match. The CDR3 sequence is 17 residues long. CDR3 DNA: TGTGCCAGCTCACGAGGTGCGGGACAGGGGTTTAGAAACGAGCAGTACTTC. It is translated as CASSRGAGQGFRNEQYF.

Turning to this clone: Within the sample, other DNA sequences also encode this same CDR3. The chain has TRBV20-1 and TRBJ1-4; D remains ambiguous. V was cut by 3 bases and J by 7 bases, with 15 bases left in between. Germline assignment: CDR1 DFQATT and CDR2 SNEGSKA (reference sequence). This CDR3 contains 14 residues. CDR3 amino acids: CSASNEGVGEKLFF. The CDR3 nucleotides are TGCAGTGCTAGTAACGAAGGAGTGGGTGAAAAACTGTTTTTT.

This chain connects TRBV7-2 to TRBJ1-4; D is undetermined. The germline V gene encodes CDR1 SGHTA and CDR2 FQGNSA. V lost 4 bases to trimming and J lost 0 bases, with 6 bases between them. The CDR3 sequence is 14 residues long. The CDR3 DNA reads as TGTGCCAGCAGCTCGGTCGCAACTAATGAAAAACTGTTTTTT. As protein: CASSSVATNEKLFF.

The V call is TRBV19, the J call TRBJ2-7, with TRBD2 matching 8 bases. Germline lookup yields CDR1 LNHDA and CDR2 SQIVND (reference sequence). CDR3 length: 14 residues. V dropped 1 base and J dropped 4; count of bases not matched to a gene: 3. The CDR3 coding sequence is TGTGCCAGTAGTATAGCGGGAGGGCCGTACGAGCAGTACTTC. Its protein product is CASSIAGGPYEQYF.

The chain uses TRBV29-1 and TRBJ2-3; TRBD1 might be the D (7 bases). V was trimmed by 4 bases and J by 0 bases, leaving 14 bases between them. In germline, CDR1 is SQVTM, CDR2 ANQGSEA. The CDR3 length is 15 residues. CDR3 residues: CSVAAGTASTDTQYF. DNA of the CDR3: TGCAGCGTTGCGGCGGGGACAGCCAGCACAGATACGCAGTATTTT.

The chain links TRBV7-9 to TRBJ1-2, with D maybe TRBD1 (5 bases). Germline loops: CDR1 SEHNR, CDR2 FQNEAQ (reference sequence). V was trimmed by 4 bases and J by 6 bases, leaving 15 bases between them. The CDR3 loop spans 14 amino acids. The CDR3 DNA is TGTGCCAGCAGCTCCCCCGGGGGTGGGCATGGCTACACCTTC. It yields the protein CASSSPGGGHGYTF.

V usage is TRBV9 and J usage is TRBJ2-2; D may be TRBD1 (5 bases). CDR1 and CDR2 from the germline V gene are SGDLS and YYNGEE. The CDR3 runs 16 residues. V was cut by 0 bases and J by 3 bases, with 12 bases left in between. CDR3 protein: CASSVGQGVYTGELFF. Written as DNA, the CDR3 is TGTGCCAGCAGCGTAGGGCAAGGGGTCTACACCGGGGAGCTGTTTTTT. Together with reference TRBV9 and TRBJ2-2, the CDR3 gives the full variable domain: DSGVTQTPKHLITATGQRVTLRCSPRSGDLSVYWYQQSLDQGLQFLIQYYNGEERAKGNILERFSAQQFPDLHSELNLSSLELGDSALYFCASSVGQGVYTGELFFGEGSRLTVL.

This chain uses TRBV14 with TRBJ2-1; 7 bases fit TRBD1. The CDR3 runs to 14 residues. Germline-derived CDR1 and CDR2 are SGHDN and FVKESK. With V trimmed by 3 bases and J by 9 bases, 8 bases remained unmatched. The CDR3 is CASSQTGFRGEQFF. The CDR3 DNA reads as TGTGCCAGCAGCCAGACAGGGTTTCGGGGTGAGCAGTTCTTC.

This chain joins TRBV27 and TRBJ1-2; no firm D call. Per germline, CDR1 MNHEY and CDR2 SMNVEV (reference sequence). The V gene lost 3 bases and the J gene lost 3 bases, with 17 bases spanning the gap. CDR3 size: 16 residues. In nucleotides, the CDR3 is TGTGCCAGCAGTTTTCTGGGGAGGGCGAGGGACTATGGCTACACCTTC. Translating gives CASSFLGRARDYGYTF.

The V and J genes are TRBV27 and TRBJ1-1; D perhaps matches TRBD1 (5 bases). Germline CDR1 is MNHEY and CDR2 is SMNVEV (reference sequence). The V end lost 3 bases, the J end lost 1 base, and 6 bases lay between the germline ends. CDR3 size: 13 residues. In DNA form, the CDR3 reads TGTGCCAGCAGTTTCGGGGGGAACACTGAAGCTTTCTTT. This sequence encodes CASSFGGNTEAFF.

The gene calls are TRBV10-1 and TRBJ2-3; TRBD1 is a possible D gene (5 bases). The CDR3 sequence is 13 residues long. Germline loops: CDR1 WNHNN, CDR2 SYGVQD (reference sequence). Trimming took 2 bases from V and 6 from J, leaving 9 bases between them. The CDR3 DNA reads TGCGCCAGCAGTGAGACAGGAGTGGATACGCAGTATTTT. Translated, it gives CASSETGVDTQYF.

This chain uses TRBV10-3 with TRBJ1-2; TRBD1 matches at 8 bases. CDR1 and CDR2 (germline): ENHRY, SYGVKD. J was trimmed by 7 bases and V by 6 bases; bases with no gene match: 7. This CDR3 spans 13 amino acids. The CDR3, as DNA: TGTGCCATCAGCGCAACAGGGGGTAGTGGCTACACCTTC. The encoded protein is CAISATGGSGYTF.

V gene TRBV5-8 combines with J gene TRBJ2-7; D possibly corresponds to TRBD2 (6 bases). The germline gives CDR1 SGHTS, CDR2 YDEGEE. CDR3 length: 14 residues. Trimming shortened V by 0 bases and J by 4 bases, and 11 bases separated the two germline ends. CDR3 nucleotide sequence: TGTGCCAGCAGCTTGGGCGGGATAGGGTACGAGCAGTACTTC. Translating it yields CASSLGGIGYEQYF. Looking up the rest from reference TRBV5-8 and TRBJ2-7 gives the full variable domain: EAGVTQSPTHLIKTRGQQATLRCSPISGHTSVYWYQQALGLGLQFLLWYDEGEERNRGNFPPRFSGRQFPNYSSELNVNALELEDSALYLCASSLGGIGYEQYFGPGTRLTVT.

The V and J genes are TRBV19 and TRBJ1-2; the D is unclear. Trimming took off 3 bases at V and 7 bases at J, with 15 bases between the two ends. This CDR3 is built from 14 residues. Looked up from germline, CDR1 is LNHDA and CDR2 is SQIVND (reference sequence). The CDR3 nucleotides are TGTGCCAGTAGTATTTCCGAGGTGATGGGTGGCTACACCTTC. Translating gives CASSISEVMGGYTF.

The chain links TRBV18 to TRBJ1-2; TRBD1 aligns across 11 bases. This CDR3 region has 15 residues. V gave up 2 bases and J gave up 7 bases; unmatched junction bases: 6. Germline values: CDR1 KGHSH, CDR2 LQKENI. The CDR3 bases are TGTGCCAGCTCACCAGTTGGACAGGGGGCAAGTGGCTACACCTTC. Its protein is CASSPVGQGASGYTF. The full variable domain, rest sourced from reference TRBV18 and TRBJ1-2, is NAGVMQNPRHLVRRRGQEARLRCSPMKGHSHVYWYRQLPEEGLKFMVYLQKENIIDESGMPKERFSAEFPKEGPSILRIQQVVRGDSAAYFCASSPVGQGASGYTFGSGTRLTVV.

This CDR3 is CAITQGLAGGENEQFF. CDR3 sequence (DNA): TGTGCCATCACCCAGGGACTAGCGGGAGGAGAAAATGAGCAGTTCTTC. V and J are TRBV10-3 and TRBJ2-1; 15 nucleotides align to TRBD2. The CDR3 consists of 16 residues. Per the germline V gene, CDR1 is ENHRY and CDR2 is SYGVKD. The junction had 8 bases not matched to a gene; V was cut back by 7 bases and J by 7 bases.